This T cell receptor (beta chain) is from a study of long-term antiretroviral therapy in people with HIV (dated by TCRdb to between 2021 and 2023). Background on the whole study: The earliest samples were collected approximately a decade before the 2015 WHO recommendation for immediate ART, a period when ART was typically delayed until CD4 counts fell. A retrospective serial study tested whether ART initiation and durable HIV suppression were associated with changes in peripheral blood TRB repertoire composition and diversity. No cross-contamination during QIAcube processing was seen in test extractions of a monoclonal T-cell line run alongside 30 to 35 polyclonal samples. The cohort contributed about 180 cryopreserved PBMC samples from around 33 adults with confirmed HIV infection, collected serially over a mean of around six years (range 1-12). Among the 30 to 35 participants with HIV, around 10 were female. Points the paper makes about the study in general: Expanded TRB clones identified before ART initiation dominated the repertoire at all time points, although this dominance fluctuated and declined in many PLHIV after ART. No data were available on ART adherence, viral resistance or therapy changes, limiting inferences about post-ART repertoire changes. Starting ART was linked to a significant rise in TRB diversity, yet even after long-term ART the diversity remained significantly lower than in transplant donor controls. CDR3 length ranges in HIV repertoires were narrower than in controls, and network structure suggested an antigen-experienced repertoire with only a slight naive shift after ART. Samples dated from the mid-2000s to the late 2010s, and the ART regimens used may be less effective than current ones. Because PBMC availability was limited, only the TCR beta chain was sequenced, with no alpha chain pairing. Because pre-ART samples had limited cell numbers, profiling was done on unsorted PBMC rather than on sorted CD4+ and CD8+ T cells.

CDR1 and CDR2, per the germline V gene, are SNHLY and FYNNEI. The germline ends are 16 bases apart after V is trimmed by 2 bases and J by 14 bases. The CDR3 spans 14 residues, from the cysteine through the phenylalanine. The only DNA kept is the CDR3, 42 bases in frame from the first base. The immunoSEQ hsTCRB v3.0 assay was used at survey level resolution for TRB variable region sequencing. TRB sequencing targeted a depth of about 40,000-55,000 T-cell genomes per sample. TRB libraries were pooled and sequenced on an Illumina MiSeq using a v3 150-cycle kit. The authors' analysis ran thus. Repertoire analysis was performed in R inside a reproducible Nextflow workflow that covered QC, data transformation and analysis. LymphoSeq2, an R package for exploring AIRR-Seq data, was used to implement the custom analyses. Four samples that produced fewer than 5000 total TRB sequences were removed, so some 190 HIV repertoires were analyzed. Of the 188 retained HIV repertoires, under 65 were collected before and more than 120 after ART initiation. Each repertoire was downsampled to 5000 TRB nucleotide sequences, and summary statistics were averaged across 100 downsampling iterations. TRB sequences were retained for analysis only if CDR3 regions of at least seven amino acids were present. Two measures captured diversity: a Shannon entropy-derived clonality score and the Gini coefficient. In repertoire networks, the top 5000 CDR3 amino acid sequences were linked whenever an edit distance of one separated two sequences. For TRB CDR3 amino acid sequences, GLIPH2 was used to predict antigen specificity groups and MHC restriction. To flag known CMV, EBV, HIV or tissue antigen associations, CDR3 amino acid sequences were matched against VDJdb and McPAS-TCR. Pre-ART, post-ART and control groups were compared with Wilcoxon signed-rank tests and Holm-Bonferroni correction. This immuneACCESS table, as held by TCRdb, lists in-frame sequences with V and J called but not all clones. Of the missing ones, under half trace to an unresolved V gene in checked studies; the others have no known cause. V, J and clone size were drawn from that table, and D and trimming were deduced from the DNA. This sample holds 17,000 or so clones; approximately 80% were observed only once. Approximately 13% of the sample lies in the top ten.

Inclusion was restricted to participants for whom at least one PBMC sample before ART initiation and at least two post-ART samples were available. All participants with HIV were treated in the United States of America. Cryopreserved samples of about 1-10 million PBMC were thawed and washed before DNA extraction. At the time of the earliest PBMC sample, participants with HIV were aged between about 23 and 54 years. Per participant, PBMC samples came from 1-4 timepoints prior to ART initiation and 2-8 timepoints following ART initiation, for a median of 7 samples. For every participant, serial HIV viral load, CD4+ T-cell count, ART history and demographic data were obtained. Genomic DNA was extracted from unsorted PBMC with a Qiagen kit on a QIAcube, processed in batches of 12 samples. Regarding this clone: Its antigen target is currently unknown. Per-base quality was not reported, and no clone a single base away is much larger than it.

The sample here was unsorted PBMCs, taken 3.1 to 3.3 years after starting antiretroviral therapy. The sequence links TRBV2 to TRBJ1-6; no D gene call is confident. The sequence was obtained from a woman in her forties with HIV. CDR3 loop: CASSEPGNPKALHF. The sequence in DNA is TGTGCCAGCAGTGAACCCGGTAATCCAAAGGCCCTCCACTTT.